This record concerns one T cell receptor beta chain sequence. The antigen remains unidentified. Sequencing targeted expressed TCRB transcripts, as all isolated RNA had been reverse transcribed. Only in-frame clones appear in the TCRdb table, and some are missing; sequencing was by immunoSEQ multiplex PCR. The sample records 310,000 or so clones, around 8.5% being singletons. A sort by CD45RO/CCR7/CD25/CD127/CD95/CD27 yielded CD4+ naive, central memory, regulatory and stem cell-like memory cells. CDR1 SGDLS and CDR2 YYNGEE come from the germline V gene. The CDR3 has 15 residues. With V trimmed by 0 bases and J by 4 bases, 6 bases remained unmatched. The data derive from a study of beta chain features in type 1 diabetes. Background on the study: No patient-donor differences in age, gender, total cells or subset yield.

General study findings and limits: Moderate yet significant TCRB CDR3 shortening was seen in Type 1 diabetes patients in all four CD4+ subsets. A potential PCR bias toward shorter templates would be equal in patient and control samples.

The chain has TRBV9 and TRBJ2-5, with 7 bases aligning to TRBD1. Sample: central memory CD4+ T cells from blood. The receptor was derived from a man aged 30-40 years with type 1 diabetes. In DNA, the CDR3 is TGTGCCAGCAGCGTAGAGGGGGCAGGGACAGAGACCCAGTACTTC. It encodes CASSVEGAGTETQYF.